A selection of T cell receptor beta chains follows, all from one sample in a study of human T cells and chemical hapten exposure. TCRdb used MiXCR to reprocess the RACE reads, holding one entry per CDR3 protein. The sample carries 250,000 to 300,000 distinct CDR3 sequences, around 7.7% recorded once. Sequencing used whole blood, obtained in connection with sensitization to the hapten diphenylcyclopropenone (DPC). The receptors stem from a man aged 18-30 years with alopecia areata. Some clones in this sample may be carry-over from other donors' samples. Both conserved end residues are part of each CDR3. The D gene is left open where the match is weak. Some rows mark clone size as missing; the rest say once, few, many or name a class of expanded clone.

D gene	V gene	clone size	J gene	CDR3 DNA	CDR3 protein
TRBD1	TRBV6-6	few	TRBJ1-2	TGTGCCAGCAGTTACTGGTCAGGGACAGGGTTGCCTGACTATGGCTACACCTTC	CASSYWSGTGLPDYGYTF
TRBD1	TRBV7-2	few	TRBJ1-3	TGTGCCAGCAGCTTCGCCCCAGGGGGCGTCTCTGGAAACACCATATATTTT	CASSFAPGGVSGNTIYF
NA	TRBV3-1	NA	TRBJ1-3	TGTGCCAGCAGCCAAGATGCGGCCAGACTCTCTGGAAACACCATATATTTT	CASSQDAARLSGNTIYF
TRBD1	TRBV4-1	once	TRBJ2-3	TGCGCCAGCAGCCAACGTAAGAGGACAGGGCCCCCCGACACAGATACGCAGTATTTT	CASSQRKRTGPPDTDTQYF
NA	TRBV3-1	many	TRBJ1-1	TGTGCCAGCAGCCAAGAGATCAAGAACACTGAAGCTTTCTTT	CASSQEIKNTEAFF
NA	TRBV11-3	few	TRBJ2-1	TGTGCCAGCAGCTCAACAGGGCGGGAGCAGTTCTTC	CASSSTGREQFF
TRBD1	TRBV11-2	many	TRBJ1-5	TGTGCCAGCAGCAAAGGACAGGGGAGTACGCCCCAGCATTTT	CASSKGQGSTPQHF
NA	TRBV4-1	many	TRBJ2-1	TGCGCCAGCAGCCAGTATCAAGGGGCGCAGAACAATGAGCAGTTCTTC	CASSQYQGAQNNEQFF
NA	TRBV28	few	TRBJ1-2	TGTGCCAGCAGTTTGGGCGCAGGAAAATATGGCTACACCTTC	CASSLGAGKYGYTF
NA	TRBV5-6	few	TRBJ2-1	TGTGCCAGCAGCTACCTTATTTGGACGTACAATGAGCAGTTCTTC	CASSYLIWTYNEQFF
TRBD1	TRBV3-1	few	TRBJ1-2	TGTGCCAGCAGCCAAGAACGCCAGGGGGACGGCTACACCTTC	CASSQERQGDGYTF
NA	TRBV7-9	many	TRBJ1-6	TGTGCCAGCAGCTTGGAAGGATTAAATTCACCCCTCCACTTT	CASSLEGLNSPLHF
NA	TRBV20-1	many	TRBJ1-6	TGCAGTGCTATGGGTTCAACCTCACCCCTCCACTTT	CSAMGSTSPLHF
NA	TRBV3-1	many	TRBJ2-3	TGTGCCAGCAGCCGATATCTGGGGGCAGATACGCAGTATTTT	CASSRYLGADTQYF
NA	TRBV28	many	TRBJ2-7	TGTGCCAGCAGTGACCTTCGGAGAAGCTCCTACGAGCAGTACTTC	CASSDLRRSSYEQYF
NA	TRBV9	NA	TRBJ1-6	TGTGCCAGCAGCGTAAGCCTGGCGGGGACACCCCTCCACTTT	CASSVSLAGTPLHF
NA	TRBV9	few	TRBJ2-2	TGTGCCAGCAGCCCCCGCATCGGTAGCACCGGGGAGCTGTTTTTT	CASSPRIGSTGELFF
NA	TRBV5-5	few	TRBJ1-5	TGTGCCAGCAGCTTGGTGGCATTGTATAGCAATCAGCCCCAGCATTTT	CASSLVALYSNQPQHF
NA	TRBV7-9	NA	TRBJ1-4	TGTGCCAGCAGCTTAGATCTCGAGGGCCTAAATGAAAAACTGTTTTTT	CASSLDLEGLNEKLFF
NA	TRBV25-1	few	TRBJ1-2	TGTGCCAGCAGTGTAGGGTTTGGCTACACCTTC	CASSVGFGYTF
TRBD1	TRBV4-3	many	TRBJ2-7	TGCGCCAGCAGCCGATACCGGGACAGGGCCGACTACGAGCAGTACTTC	CASSRYRDRADYEQYF
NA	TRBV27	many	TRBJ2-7	TGTGCCAGCAGTGTCCGGGACTCGAAAACCTACGAGCAGTACTTC	CASSVRDSKTYEQYF
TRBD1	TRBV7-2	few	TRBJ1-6	TGTGCCAGCAGCCATTATCGACAGGGCCTAAATTCACCCCTCCACTTT	CASSHYRQGLNSPLHF
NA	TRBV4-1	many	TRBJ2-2	TGCGCCAGCAGCCAAGCGGCAGGGGACGGGGAGCTGTTTTTT	CASSQAAGDGELFF
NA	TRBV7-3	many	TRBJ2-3	TGTGCCAGCAGTAGAATAATCACAGATACGCAGTATTTT	CASSRIITDTQYF
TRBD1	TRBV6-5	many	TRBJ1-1	TGTGCCAGCAGCCCGACAGGGAGGACTGAAGCTTTCTTT	CASSPTGRTEAFF
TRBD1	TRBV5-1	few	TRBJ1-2	TGCGCCAGCAGCCCAGGGGGCAGTATTTATGGCTACACCTTC	CASSPGGSIYGYTF
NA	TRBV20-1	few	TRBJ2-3	TGCAGTGCTAGACTCACAGATACGCAGTATTTT	CSARLTDTQYF
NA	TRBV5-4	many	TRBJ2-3	TGTGCCAGCAGCTTCCCGACTAGCACAGATACGCAGTATTTT	CASSFPTSTDTQYF
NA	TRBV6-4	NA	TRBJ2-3	TGTGCCAGCAGTAACCGAGAAGGGGATACGCAGTATTTT	CASSNREGDTQYF
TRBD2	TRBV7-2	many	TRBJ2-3	TGTGCCAGCAGCCCGGGACTAGTTGGCGCAGATACGCAGTATTTT	CASSPGLVGADTQYF
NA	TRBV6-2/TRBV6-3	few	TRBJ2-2	TGTGCCAGCAGTTATTCGGGACGGCGGAACACCGGGGAGCTGTTTTTT	CASSYSGRRNTGELFF
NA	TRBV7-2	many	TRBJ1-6	TGTGCCAGCAGCTTATGGGACGGTAATAATTCACCCCTCCACTTT	CASSLWDGNNSPLHF
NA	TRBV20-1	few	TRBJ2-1	TGCAGTGCTAGTAAAGGCGGGCCAAGGGATTACAATGAGCAGTTCTTC	CSASKGGPRDYNEQFF
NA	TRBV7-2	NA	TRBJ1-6	TGTGCCAGCAGCGCAGTTACAGGGCACGGGAATTCACCCCTCCACTTT	CASSAVTGHGNSPLHF
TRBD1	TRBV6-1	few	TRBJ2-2	TGTGCCAGCAGAAGACAGGGTGGCACCGGGGAGCTGTTTTTT	CASRRQGGTGELFF
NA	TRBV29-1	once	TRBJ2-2	TGCAGCGTCCGGGAAAACAGGGTCACCGGGGAGCTGTTTTTT	CSVRENRVTGELFF
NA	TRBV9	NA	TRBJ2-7	TGTGCCAGCAGCGTAGGGGGACCCTCCTACGAGCAGTACTTC	CASSVGGPSYEQYF
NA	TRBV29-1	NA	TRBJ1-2	TGCAGCGTTGGTACGGGGGATTATGGCTACACCTTC	CSVGTGDYGYTF
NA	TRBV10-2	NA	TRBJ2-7	TGCGCCACCCTCGGGGGTGCCTACGAGCAGTACTTC	CATLGGAYEQYF
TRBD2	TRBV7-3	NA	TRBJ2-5	TGTGCCAGCAGCTTAACCAGCGGGACTTTCCAAGAGACCCAGTACTTC	CASSLTSGTFQETQYF
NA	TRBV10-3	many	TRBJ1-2	TGTGCCATCAGTGTGGGCACTTCTAACTATGGCTACACCTTC	CAISVGTSNYGYTF
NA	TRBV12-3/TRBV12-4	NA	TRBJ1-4	TGTGCCAGCACCAACTTCCAAGAGGAGGGTGAAAAACTGTTTTTT	CASTNFQEEGEKLFF
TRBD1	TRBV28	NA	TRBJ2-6	TGTGCCAGCAGTTTTCTTGCTACAGGGGGCGCTGGGGCCAACGTCCTGACTTTC	CASSFLATGGAGANVLTF
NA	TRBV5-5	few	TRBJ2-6	TGTGCCAGCAGCTTGTCGGTCTCTGGGGCCAACGTCCTGACTTTC	CASSLSVSGANVLTF
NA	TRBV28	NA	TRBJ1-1	TGTGCCAGCAGTGCCGACAGGCCCTATCATCGTTCCACTGAAGCTTTCTTT	CASSADRPYHRSTEAFF
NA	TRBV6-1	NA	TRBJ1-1	TGTGCCAGCAGTTACAGGGCTTACACTGAAGCTTTCTTT	CASSYRAYTEAFF
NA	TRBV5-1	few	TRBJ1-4	TGCGCCAGCAGCTTAACGACAGCCGCGGTTGAAAAACTGTTTTTT	CASSLTTAAVEKLFF
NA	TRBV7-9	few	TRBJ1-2	TGTGCCAGCAGCTACCGGGACGGCGTTATCTATCGTGGCTACACCTTC	CASSYRDGVIYRGYTF